The sample holds one count of the clone carrying this TCR beta chain. The source of the sample is a study of blood T cells in healthy people across ages. Germline loops: CDR1 MGHRA, CDR2 YSYEKL. V lost 0 bases, J lost 9 bases, and 9 bases lay in between. The CDR3 length is 13 residues. Sample-barcoded 5' priming and a J-beta primer mix drove a second PCR of roughly 6 to 12 cycles. TCRdb called the 5' RACE reads again in MiXCR, with one record for every CDR3 protein. The sample holds about 1.5 million distinct CDR3 sequences; approximately 40% are singletons and the top ten take less than 8%. At least 6 micrograms of total RNA were extracted per sample.

The source of this sequence is a woman under 30 in good health. Sequencing was performed on blood. The chain links TRBV4-1 to TRBJ1-5; D gene ambiguous. The CDR3 nucleotides read TGCGCCAGCAGCCAAGAAGATTTTTGGCCCCAGCATTTT. This encodes CASSQEDFWPQHF.